A selection of T cell receptor beta chains follows, all from one sample in a study of cytomegalovirus exposure and HLA in healthy donors. TCRdb keeps only in-frame clones here, not all; method: immunoSEQ multiplex PCR. This sample has roughly 190,000 clones, with roughly 8.7% found just once. Input material: PBMCs. The source of these receptors is a woman aged 30 to 39 in good health and CMV-seropositive. Each CDR3 is given with its conserved first and last residue. D genes are given only for firm matches. Clone size is given for some rows only: seen once, a few or many times, or a class if the clone is expanded.

NA	TRBJ2-7	NA	TRBV29-1	CSVGDRISYEQYF	TGCAGCGTTGGTGACAGAATCTCCTACGAGCAGTACTTC
NA	TRBJ2-3	TRBD2	TRBV5-1	CASRSGLTSGRAPTDTQYF	TGCGCCAGCAGATCCGGCCTGACTAGCGGGAGGGCACCCACAGATACGCAGTATTTT
NA	TRBJ2-2	NA	TRBV5-1	CASSRENTGELFF	TGCGCCAGCAGCCGGGAGAACACCGGGGAGCTGTTTTTT
NA	TRBJ1-2	TRBD1	TRBV6-1	CASSDPDRAFNYGYTF	TGTGCCAGCAGTGACCCGGACAGGGCCTTTAACTATGGCTACACCTTC
NA	TRBJ2-1	TRBD1	TRBV11-3	CASSRDSSYNEQFF	TGTGCCAGCAGCCGGGACAGCTCCTACAATGAGCAGTTCTTC
few	TRBJ2-3	NA	TRBV5-1	CASSLEDSYTDTQYF	TGCGCCAGCAGCTTAGAGGACAGCTACACAGATACGCAGTATTTT
NA	TRBJ2-2	TRBD2	TRBV12-5	CASGLPLQGWSGREIIGELFF	TGTGCTAGTGGTTTGCCCTTACAGGGTTGGAGCGGGAGGGAGATCATCGGGGAGCTGTTTTTT
NA	TRBJ1-2	TRBD1	TRBV6-6	CASSLDRDRYGYTF	TGTGCCAGCAGCCTCGACAGGGATCGCTATGGCTACACCTTC
NA	TRBJ2-3	TRBD2	TRBV6-5	CASSRTSGTDTQYF	TGTGCCAGCAGTCGGACTAGCGGAACAGATACGCAGTATTTT
few	TRBJ1-5	NA	TRBV27	CASSLSGQYQPQHF	TGTGCCAGCAGTTTATCAGGACAGTATCAGCCCCAGCATTTT
NA	TRBJ2-5	NA	TRBV4-1	CASSLNQGWETQYF	TGCGCCAGCAGCCTGAACCAGGGGTGGGAGACCCAGTACTTC
few	TRBJ2-2	NA	TRBV6-1	CASSERGFRTGELFF	TGTGCCAGCAGTGAACGGGGGTTTCGAACCGGGGAGCTGTTTTTT
NA	TRBJ1-1	NA	TRBV2	CASSGGNGEAFF	TGTGCCAGCAGCGGGGGGAACGGTGAAGCTTTCTTT
NA	TRBJ2-7	TRBD1	TRBV10-3	CAISPGQGYEQYF	TGTGCCATCAGCCCGGGACAGGGGTACGAGCAGTACTTC
NA	TRBJ2-7	NA	TRBV30	CAWSVGLSSYEQYF	TGTGCCTGGAGTGTCGGTCTTTCCTCCTACGAGCAGTACTTC
NA	TRBJ2-1	NA	TRBV6-5	CASSYSRTLNNEQFF	TGTGCCAGCAGTTACTCTAGGACTCTGAACAATGAGCAGTTCTTC
few	TRBJ2-3	TRBD2	TRBV7-9	CASSLELAGLSTDTQYF	TGTGCCAGCAGCTTAGAACTAGCGGGCCTAAGCACAGATACGCAGTATTTT
few	TRBJ2-7	NA	TRBV7-2	CASSLPPGEQYF	TGTGCCAGCAGCTTACCCCCGGGCGAGCAGTACTTC
NA	TRBJ1-5	TRBD1	TRBV5-1	CASSLTGEPHQPQHF	TGCGCCAGCAGCTTGACAGGGGAGCCACATCAGCCCCAGCATTTT
few	TRBJ2-1	NA	TRBV15	CATSRDNGGLYNEQFF	TGTGCCACCAGCAGAGATAACGGAGGCCTCTACAATGAGCAGTTCTTC
NA	TRBJ2-5	NA	TRBV25-1	CASSERVSGRARRETQYF	TGTGCCAGCAGTGAAAGGGTATCGGGCAGGGCAAGGCGAGAGACCCAGTACTTC
few	TRBJ2-7	NA	TRBV29-1	CSLALKGPGAYEQYF	TGCAGCCTTGCTTTGAAGGGCCCAGGGGCGTACGAGCAGTACTTC
NA	TRBJ2-1	TRBD2	TRBV27	CASSLSRLAGEQFF	TGTGCCAGCAGTTTATCCCGCCTAGCGGGTGAGCAGTTCTTC
NA	TRBJ2-1	NA	TRBV11-2	CAIPGSSYNEQFF	TGTGCCATCCCGGGGAGCTCCTACAATGAGCAGTTCTTC
NA	TRBJ1-1	NA	TRBV7-9	CASSSSRTEAFF	TGTGCCAGCAGCTCCTCTAGGACTGAAGCTTTCTTT
few	TRBJ1-1	TRBD1	TRBV5-1	CASSLNTGAAFF	TGCGCCAGCAGCTTGAATACAGGGGCAGCTTTCTTT
few	TRBJ1-1	NA	TRBV25-1	CASSPSGMNTEAFF	TGTGCCAGCAGTCCCTCGGGGATGAACACTGAAGCTTTCTTT
few	TRBJ2-7	NA	TRBV27	CASSLSGGTYEQYF	TGTGCCAGCAGTTTATCGGGAGGAACCTACGAGCAGTACTTC
NA	TRBJ1-2	NA	TRBV10-3	CAISEGRGYTF	TGTGCCATCAGTGAGGGCCGTGGCTACACCTTC
many	TRBJ1-3	NA	TRBV5-8	CASSLGRTGPGNTIYF	TGTGCCAGCAGCTTGGGGAGGACTGGCCCTGGAAACACCATATATTTT
NA	TRBJ1-3	NA	TRBV6-5	CASSDRFLSGNTIYF	TGTGCCAGCAGCGACAGGTTCCTCTCTGGAAACACCATATATTTT
NA	TRBJ2-7	TRBD1	TRBV10-3	CAISEQTGSSSYEQYF	TGTGCCATCAGTGAGCAGACAGGGTCCAGCTCCTACGAGCAGTACTTC
few	TRBJ2-5	TRBD2	TRBV7-4	CARREGFRRGVWETQYF	TGTGCCAGGCGGGAGGGGTTCCGTAGGGGTGTATGGGAGACCCAGTACTTC
NA	TRBJ1-1	NA	TRBV4-1	CASSRPTENTEAFF	TGCGCCAGCAGCCGACCGACTGAGAACACTGAAGCTTTCTTT
few	TRBJ2-7	TRBD1	TRBV28	CASSEPGQGLSYEQYF	TGTGCCAGCAGTGAACCGGGACAGGGGCTTTCCTACGAGCAGTACTTC
NA	TRBJ2-2	TRBD2	TRBV9	CASSDPPSGSRYTGELFF	TGTGCCAGCAGCGACCCCCCTAGCGGGAGTCGGTACACCGGGGAGCTGTTTTTT
NA	TRBJ2-7	TRBD2	TRBV15	CATSRGTGLAGPEQYF	TGTGCCACCAGCAGAGGAACGGGACTAGCGGGACCCGAGCAGTACTTC
few	TRBJ2-7	TRBD2	TRBV15	CATSRSPLAGVYEQYF	TGTGCCACCAGCAGATCCCCTCTAGCGGGAGTGTACGAGCAGTACTTC
few	TRBJ2-2	TRBD2	TRBV7-3	CASSLGLAGNTGELFF	TGTGCCAGCAGCCTGGGACTAGCGGGAAACACCGGGGAGCTGTTTTTT
NA	TRBJ2-3	NA	TRBV19	CASSNEVSTDTQYF	TGTGCCAGTAGTAATGAGGTTAGCACAGATACGCAGTATTTT
few	TRBJ1-2	NA	TRBV29-1	CSVEVAGKDYGYTF	TGCAGCGTTGAAGTAGCAGGGAAGGACTATGGCTACACCTTC
few	TRBJ2-3	NA	TRBV5-1	CASRKAIAQDTQYF	TGCGCCAGCAGGAAGGCGATAGCACAAGATACGCAGTATTTT
few	TRBJ2-7	NA	TRBV11-2	CASSPGYEQYF	TGTGCCAGCAGTCCAGGGTACGAGCAGTACTTC
few	TRBJ2-3	NA	TRBV6-6	CASSLNTGLRDTQYF	TGTGCCAGCAGCCTGAATACAGGGCTACGAGATACGCAGTATTTT
NA	TRBJ2-2	NA	TRBV6-1	CASSEVGGGYTGELFF	TGTGCCAGCAGTGAAGTGGGGGGGGGCTATACCGGGGAGCTGTTTTTT
few	TRBJ2-7	NA	TRBV6-5	CASSPPGAKNYEQYF	TGTGCCAGCAGTCCTCCGGGAGCGAAGAACTACGAGCAGTACTTC
few	TRBJ2-2	TRBD1	TRBV7-9	CASSPDRATGELFF	TGTGCCAGCAGCCCCGACAGGGCTACCGGGGAGCTGTTTTTT
NA	TRBJ2-5	NA	TRBV10-3	CAISESSSGFPNF	TGTGCCATCAGTGAGTCCTCCAGCGGTTTTCCGAACTTC
few	TRBJ2-1	NA	TRBV2	CASSELAEQFF	TGTGCCAGCAGTGAATTAGCGGAGCAGTTCTTC
NA	TRBJ2-3	TRBD2	TRBV27	CATRLAGGPTDTQYF	TGTGCCACCCGATTAGCGGGAGGGCCAACAGATACGCAGTATTTT
NA	TRBJ2-7	NA	TRBV5-1	CASSLRGTPSSYEQYF	TGCGCCAGCAGTTTACGCGGGACTCCTAGCTCCTACGAGCAGTACTTC
NA	TRBJ1-1	NA	TRBV5-6	CASSFRNTEAFF	TGTGCCAGCAGCTTTCGGAACACTGAAGCTTTCTTT
NA	TRBJ1-3	NA	TRBV7-8	CASSLWGDPSSGNTIYF	TGTGCCAGCAGCTTATGGGGGGACCCTAGCTCTGGAAACACCATATATTTT
NA	TRBJ2-1	NA	TRBV21-1	CASPLAESSYNEQFF	TGTGCCAGTCCTTTAGCGGAAAGCTCCTACAATGAGCAGTTCTTC
few	TRBJ2-6	NA	TRBV5-4	CASSLREAGANVLTF	TGTGCCAGCAGCTTGAGAGAGGCTGGGGCCAACGTCCTGACTTTC
few	TRBJ2-5	NA	TRBV19	CASSNLAETQYF	TGTGCCAGTAGTAATCTAGCGGAGACCCAGTACTTC